The clone carrying this TCR beta chain is labeled as medium-sized. This sample was included in a study of blood T cell repertoires in COVID-19. On the study more broadly: Samples representing acute and convalescent COVID-19 were sourced from the United States, Italy and Spain.

Under the authors' procedure: The assay estimated nucleated cells by amplifying reference gene primers. Profiled with immunoSEQ multiplex PCR; TCRdb holds only in-frame clones, not every one. V, J and clone size derive from that table, while D and trimming were established from the DNA sequence. The sample includes around 41,000 clones, 85% seen only once; the top ten take 12% to 15%. V was pared by 2 bases and J by 5 bases, with 9 bases between. The CDR3 runs to 13 residues. CDR1 and CDR2 (germline): MNHEY, SMNVEV (reference sequence). Source material: peripheral blood. The origin of this receptor is a human donor in a cohort sampled during active COVID-19. This chain links TRBV27 with TRBJ1-1; the D gene is possibly TRBD1 (5 bases). The CDR3 region has the DNA TGTGCCAGCAGTTTACAGGGAAGGACTGAAGCTTTCTTT. Translating it yields CASSLQGRTEAFF.